These 30 T cell receptor beta chains were sequenced from one sample in a study of Ad26.COV2.S vaccination and SARS-CoV-2 variants. Generated by immunoSEQ multiplex PCR, the TCRdb table keeps only in-frame clones and is missing some. This table holds roughly 100,000 clones, around 80% found once. Sequenced material: peripheral blood, taken after recovery from COVID-19. The receptor set was obtained from a human donor who had recovered from COVID-19.

V gene TRBV11-2 combines with J gene TRBJ1-3; D is ambiguous. CDR1 is SGHAT and CDR2 is FQNNGV in the germline V gene. The V gene lost 5 bases and the J gene lost 0 bases, with 11 bases spanning the gap. This CDR3 region has 15 residues. The CDR3 sequence is CASSPVGVSGNTIYF. CDR3 DNA sequence: TGTGCCAGCAGCCCCGTCGGAGTCTCTGGAAACACCATATATTTT.

The table lists this clone with a count of one. The V gene is TRBV9, the J gene TRBJ2-2, with 7 bases fitting TRBD1. Trimming removed 4 bases from V and 0 bases from J; junction bases left unmatched: 6. CDR3 length: 16 residues. Per germline, CDR1 SGDLS and CDR2 YYNGEE. CDR3 protein: CASSKRDRTNTGELFF. The CDR3 DNA follows: TGTGCCAGCAGCAAACGGGACAGAACGAACACCGGGGAGCTGTTTTTT.

V gene TRBV28 combines with J gene TRBJ2-3; 11 bases align to TRBD2. The CDR3 loop spans 15 amino acids. Trimming at V came to 6 bases and at J to 5 bases, leaving 7 bases not matched to a gene. Per germline, CDR1 MDHEN and CDR2 SYDVKM. CDR3 loop: CASSNSGGAVDTQYF. The CDR3 DNA reads TGTGCCAGCAGCAATAGCGGGGGGGCTGTAGATACGCAGTATTTT.

The CDR3 DNA is TGTGCCAGCAGTGAATGGGGACAGGGTGGCTCACCCCTCCACTTT. Amino acid sequence: CASSEWGQGGSPLHF. The chain is built from TRBV2 and TRBJ1-6; 9 nucleotides align to TRBD1. Per the germline V gene, CDR1 is SNHLY and CDR2 is FYNNEI. This CDR3 contains 15 residues. J was trimmed by 10 bases and V by 2 bases; bases with no gene match: 6.

CDR3 region: CASSLRGGRTGTDTQYF. CDR3 sequence (DNA): TGTGCCAGCAGCTTAAGGGGGGGGCGAACGGGCACAGATACGCAGTATTTT. The chain has TRBV7-2 and TRBJ2-3; tentative D call: TRBD2 (7 bases). Trimming pared 2 bases from V and 1 base from J, leaving 16 bases between. Germline CDR1 SGHTA, CDR2 FQGNSA. The CDR3 is made up of 17 amino acids.

The chain is built from TRBV7-2 and TRBJ1-1; no reliable D call. The CDR3 is 13 amino acids. Germline CDR1 reads SGHTA; CDR2 reads FQGNSA. Trimming left V 2 bases short and J 2 bases short, with 6 bases between. Here the CDR3 DNA reads TGTGCCAGCAGCTTATGGGAAAACACTGAAGCTTTCTTT. This translates into CASSLWENTEAFF.

The chain uses TRBV19 and TRBJ2-3; 8 bases align to TRBD2. In germline, CDR1 is LNHDA, CDR2 SQIVND (reference sequence). With V trimmed by 3 bases and J by 0 bases, 5 bases remained unmatched. The CDR3 extends over 16 amino acids. Here the CDR3 DNA reads TGTGCCAGTAGTATCAGCGGGGGCCACAGCACAGATACGCAGTATTTT. This codes for CASSISGGHSTDTQYF. Filled out from reference TRBV19 and TRBJ2-3, the complete variable domain reads DGGITQSPKYLFRKEGQNVTLSCEQNLNHDAMYWYRQDPGQGLRLIYYSQIVNDFQKGDIAEGYSVSREKKESFPLTVTSAQKNPTAFYLCASSISGGHSTDTQYFGPGTRLTVL.

V gene TRBV19 combines with J gene TRBJ2-7; no reliable D call. Looked up from germline, CDR1 is LNHDA and CDR2 is SQIVND (reference sequence). This CDR3 spans 13 amino acids. V lost 0 bases, J lost 3 bases, and 6 bases lay in between. The CDR3, as DNA: TGTGCCAGTAGTATAGATGACGGCTACGAGCAGTACTTC. This codes for CASSIDDGYEQYF.

The chain uses TRBV5-1 and TRBJ2-1, with 8 bases lining up with TRBD2. Germline CDR1 is SGHRS and CDR2 is YFSETQ. V lost 0 bases and J lost 5; bases outside the gene matches: 4. The CDR3 is 15 residues long. CDR3 region: CASSLAPGGDNEQFF. The CDR3 DNA reads TGCGCCAGCAGCTTGGCCCCGGGGGGGGACAATGAGCAGTTCTTC.

The chain has TRBV16 and TRBJ1-1; no reliable D call. With 2 bases removed from V and 1 base from J, the gap between germline ends came to 8 bases. Germline values: CDR1 KGHSY, CDR2 FQNENV. CDR3 length: 14 amino acids. Written as DNA, the CDR3 is TGTGCCAGCAGCCAAGTTAACAGGAACACTGAAGCTTTCTTT. Its protein is CASSQVNRNTEAFF.

V usage is TRBV3-1 (or the pseudogene TRBV3-2) and J usage is TRBJ2-7; no clear D gene. From germline, CDR1 is LGHDT and CDR2 YNNKEL (reference sequence). V was clipped by 0 bases and J by 2 bases, with 8 bases between them. The CDR3 sequence is 14 residues long. The CDR3 bases are TGTGCCAGCAGCCAAGACCTTTCCCCCTACGAGCAGTACTTC. Translating gives CASSQDLSPYEQYF.

This clone was recorded once. The J gene is TRBJ1-3, the V gene TRBV3-1 (or the pseudogene TRBV3-2), with D possibly matching TRBD1 (6 bases). CDR3 size: 15 residues. The germline V and J ends were trimmed by 2 bases and 2 bases, with 10 bases remaining between them. CDR1 is LGHDT and CDR2 is YNNKEL in the germline V gene (reference sequence). As DNA, the CDR3 is TGTGCCAGCAGCCAAAACACAGGGCCTGGAAACACCATATATTTT. It specifies CASSQNTGPGNTIYF.

This clone has a handful of counts. The rearrangement uses TRBV6-2 or TRBV6-3 and TRBJ2-7; 8 positions match TRBD1. The V segment lost 2 bases and the J segment 5 bases; nucleotides outside the gene matches: 2. The CDR3 sequence is 13 residues long. Germline V gives CDR1 MNHEY, CDR2 SVGEGT. DNA of the CDR3: TGTGCCAGCAGTTACCTGGACAGGGACGAGCAGTACTTC. Translating it yields CASSYLDRDEQYF.

This rearrangement joins TRBV6-1 to TRBJ1-3, with a possible D match to TRBD1 (6 bases). The CDR3 runs 16 residues. In germline, CDR1 is MNHNS, CDR2 SASEGT. The V and J ends lost 4 bases and 3 bases respectively, with 16 bases between them. The CDR3 DNA is TGTGCCAGCAGTGGGACCGGGACAATGATTGGAAACACCATATATTTT. Amino acids: CASSGTGTMIGNTIYF.

For the CDR3, the DNA is TGTGCCACCCGACGGGACAGGGACGCCAAAAACATTCAGTACTTC. Protein product: CATRRDRDAKNIQYF. V gene TRBV6-5 combines with J gene TRBJ2-4; the match to TRBD1 covers 9 bases. The junction had 8 bases not matched to a gene; V was cut back by 10 bases and J by 1 base. Germline CDR1 is MNHEY and CDR2 is SVGAGI. This CDR3 has 15 residues.

This rearrangement joins TRBV6-5 to TRBJ1-1; 11 positions match TRBD1. Germline loops: CDR1 MNHEY, CDR2 SVGAGI. The CDR3 extends over 13 amino acids. Unmatched junction bases numbered 3, after V lost 9 bases and J lost 3 bases. The CDR3 DNA reads TGTGCCAGTAGGGACAGGGGGTACACTGAAGCTTTCTTT. Protein sequence: CASRDRGYTEAFF.

The V and J genes are TRBV12-3 or TRBV12-4 and TRBJ2-3; D is unresolved. V was shortened by 5 bases and J by 6 bases, with 6 bases between the two germline ends. The CDR3 has 11 amino acids. CDR3 DNA: TGTGCCAGCAGTGTCGCCGATACGCAGTATTTT. This translates into CASSVADTQYF.

The chain employs TRBV2 and TRBJ1-2; TRBD1 might be the D (5 bases). The germline V gene has CDR1 SNHLY and CDR2 FYNNEI. V was shortened by 0 bases and J by 0 bases, with 11 bases between the two germline ends. CDR3 size: 16 residues. The CDR3 is CASSEAQTAANYGYTF. In DNA, the CDR3 is TGTGCCAGCAGTGAAGCGCAGACAGCTGCTAACTATGGCTACACCTTC.

The rearrangement uses TRBV7-9 and TRBJ1-2; 7 nucleotides match TRBD1. Germline CDR1 is SEHNR and CDR2 is FQNEAQ (reference sequence). The CDR3 is made up of 15 amino acids. J was trimmed by 3 bases and V by 1 base; bases with no gene match: 5. The CDR3 DNA sequence: TGTGCCAGCAGCTTAGGACAGGGTCTTGACTATGGCTACACCTTC. It translates to CASSLGQGLDYGYTF.

The chain joins TRBV7-2 to TRBJ2-7; no reliable D call. The ends were cut back, 1 base at V and 2 bases at J, with 6 bases in the middle. Germline CDR1 SGHTA, CDR2 FQGNSA. This CDR3 spans 13 amino acids. The CDR3, as DNA: TGTGCCAGCAGCTTAGTACTGCCCTACGAGCAGTACTTC. As protein: CASSLVLPYEQYF.

The chain uses TRBV2 and TRBJ2-5; D gene uncertain. The CDR3 contains 13 residues. Trimming took off 6 bases at V and 3 bases at J, with 11 bases between the two ends. Germline assignment: CDR1 SNHLY and CDR2 FYNNEI. The CDR3 protein is CASRVFAKETQYF. CDR3 in DNA: TGTGCCAGCAGGGTCTTTGCAAAAGAGACCCAGTACTTC.

The chain recombines TRBV12-3 or TRBV12-4 with TRBJ2-5; D unresolved. Between the trimmed V and J ends, which lost 3 bases and 4 bases, there was a span of 3 bases. This CDR3 spans 11 amino acids. CDR3 nucleotide sequence: TGTGCCAGCAGTTTCGGAGAGACCCAGTACTTC. Translated, it gives CASSFGETQYF.

The chain is built from TRBV6-5 and TRBJ2-7; the D call may be TRBD1 or TRBD2 (5 bases each). There are 13 residues in the CDR3. V was cut by 0 bases and J by 6 bases, with 9 bases left in between. Germline CDR1 reads MNHEY; CDR2 reads SVGAGI. The CDR3 here is CASSYSDGAEQYF. Here the CDR3 DNA reads TGTGCCAGCAGTTACTCCGACGGGGCCGAGCAGTACTTC.

This chain uses TRBV4-1 with TRBJ1-2; TRBD1 agrees at 7 bases. With V trimmed by 4 bases and J by 8 bases, 10 bases remained unmatched. The CDR3 has 14 residues. Germline V lookup: CDR1 MGHRA, CDR2 YSYEKL. The CDR3 bases are TGCGCCAGCAGCCTTCCAGGGGACAGTTACGGCTACACCTTC. Protein: CASSLPGDSYGYTF.

This chain links TRBV6-2 or TRBV6-3 with TRBJ2-3, with D unclear. The germline CDR1 and CDR2 sequences are MNHEY and SVGEGT. CDR3 length: 14 amino acids. The V gene lost 2 bases and the J gene lost 2 bases, with 8 bases spanning the gap. CDR3 nucleotide sequence: TGTGCCAGCAGTTACCTAGTCTCCACAGATACGCAGTATTTT. Amino acids: CASSYLVSTDTQYF.

This clone was detected once. The V and J genes are TRBV6-1 and TRBJ1-2; TRBD1 is a possible D gene (5 bases). Trimming pared 3 bases from V and 2 bases from J, leaving 16 bases between. This CDR3 region has 16 residues. Germline V gives CDR1 MNHNS, CDR2 SASEGT. CDR3 coding DNA: TGTGCCAGCAGTGATGCGGGGGAAGGAGCGAACTATGGCTACACCTTC. It translates to CASSDAGEGANYGYTF.

V and J are TRBV29-1 and TRBJ2-1, with 8 bases fitting TRBD2. V lost 6 bases, J lost 0 bases, and 22 bases stayed unmatched. The CDR3 loop spans 20 amino acids. CDR1 is SQVTM, CDR2 ANQGSEA, per germline. This CDR3 is CSVYSLGVAGTPSSYNEQFF. CDR3 nucleotide sequence: TGCAGCGTCTACTCCCTGGGGGTAGCGGGGACCCCCAGCTCCTACAATGAGCAGTTCTTC.

J is TRBJ1-1 and V is TRBV29-1, with D unclear. The CDR3 spans 13 residues. Germline assignment: CDR1 SQVTM and CDR2 ANQGSEA. CDR3 loop: CTSLPRLGTEAFF. CDR3 DNA: TGCACCTCTCTACCCCGTCTGGGCACTGAAGCTTTCTTT. Full variable domain (rest looked up from reference TRBV29-1 and TRBJ1-1): SAVISQKPSRDICQRGTSLTIQCQVDSQVTMMFWYRQQPGQSLTLIATANQGSEATYESGFVIDKFPISRPNLTFSTLTVSNMSPEDSSIYLCTSLPRLGTEAFFGQGTRLTVV.

The chain couples TRBV7-6 to TRBJ2-2; perhaps TRBD2 as D (5 bases). CDR3 length: 16 residues. In germline, CDR1 is SGHVS, CDR2 FNYEAQ. Trimming pared 1 base from V and 4 bases from J, leaving 13 bases between. The CDR3 DNA reads TGTGCCAGCAGCTTAGGGGTGGTTGAGGGCACCGGGGAGCTGTTTTTT. Protein: CASSLGVVEGTGELFF.

The chain is built from TRBV19 and TRBJ2-2; D ambiguous. This CDR3 comprises 13 residues. The germline V gene has CDR1 LNHDA and CDR2 SQIVND (reference sequence). The V gene lost 2 bases and the J gene lost 9 bases, with 10 bases spanning the gap. This CDR3 is CASSIMLGRELFF. The CDR3, as DNA: TGTGCCAGTAGTATAATGTTAGGGAGGGAGCTGTTTTTT.